This is a list of T cell receptor beta chains from one sample in a study of control samples from healthy donors and cancer patients. Some clones are missing from TCRdb's copy, which holds only in-frame ones; the method was immunoSEQ multiplex PCR. The sample holds 200,000 to 250,000 clones, around 94% seen once. The sequencing sample was made of blood. These TCRs come from a man aged 45-65 years in good health. Each CDR3 is given without its conserved first and last residue. Fields, in order: V gene, J gene, CDR3 protein.

V: TRBV10-1
J: TRBJ2-5
CDR3: ASSEGVAGGQETQY

V: TRBV4-1
J: TRBJ2-7
CDR3: ASSLGQPSYEQY

V: TRBV19
J: TRBJ2-7
CDR3: ASSGDTLREQY

V: TRBV2
J: TRBJ1-5
CDR3: ASKDGFGPQH

V: TRBV7-2
J: TRBJ1-1
CDR3: ASSLRAGAGGF

V: TRBV9
J: TRBJ2-3
CDR3: ASSANTIPTDTQY

V: TRBV6-5
J: TRBJ2-2
CDR3: ASTRDRRNTGELF

V: TRBV2
J: TRBJ1-4
CDR3: ASSGSVTLEAEKLF

V: TRBV15
J: TRBJ1-5
CDR3: ATSRDGTIFSNQPQH

V: TRBV18
J: TRBJ1-2
CDR3: ASSPGVGRNYGYT

V: TRBV2
J: TRBJ2-7
CDR3: ASSYNTGPYEQY

V: TRBV7-2
J: TRBJ2-2
CDR3: ASSSQPPQAGGELF

V: TRBV20-1
J: TRBJ1-1
CDR3: SAREGGEAF

V: TRBV5-6
J: TRBJ2-2
CDR3: ASSFDTGHTGELF

V: TRBV19
J: TRBJ1-2
CDR3: ASNGGLYYGYT

V: TRBV5-6
J: TRBJ1-2
CDR3: ASSLERVGYGYT

V: TRBV5-4
J: TRBJ2-6
CDR3: ASSLQTFKLVLT

V: TRBV28
J: TRBJ1-1
CDR3: ASSFGAAEAF

V: TRBV7-2
J: TRBJ2-7
CDR3: ASKVGSSYEQY

V: TRBV5-1
J: TRBJ1-2
CDR3: ASSVDREYGYT

V: TRBV2
J: TRBJ1-2
CDR3: ASSDDRGGGGYT

V: TRBV30
J: TRBJ2-1
CDR3: AWNRLAGEAEQF

V: TRBV19
J: TRBJ2-5
CDR3: ASSSRGRDQETQY

V: TRBV9
J: TRBJ2-1
CDR3: ASSDIAGGQYNEQF

V: TRBV6-6
J: TRBJ1-4
CDR3: ASSLRQGGTNEKLF

V: TRBV3-1/TRBV3-2
J: TRBJ1-1
CDR3: ASRVPRGWNTEAF

V: TRBV5-1
J: TRBJ2-3
CDR3: ASSSYTSGTDTQY

V: TRBV18
J: TRBJ2-1
CDR3: ASSSGTSGGNEQF

V: TRBV6-6
J: TRBJ2-7
CDR3: ASGTGTGVSYEQY

V: TRBV15
J: TRBJ2-1
CDR3: ATSRDSQPTSYNEQF

V: TRBV9
J: TRBJ1-1
CDR3: ASSTSTGRNTEAF

V: TRBV14
J: TRBJ2-5
CDR3: ASSQDRGRIMETQY

V: TRBV29-1
J: TRBJ2-4
CDR3: SVVTGSDIQY

V: TRBV7-6
J: TRBJ1-1
CDR3: ASSSRVGGEAF

V: TRBV28
J: TRBJ1-2
CDR3: ASSYDRGLWSYT

V: TRBV18
J: TRBJ2-1
CDR3: ASSPPSGGRHNEQF

V: TRBV4-1
J: TRBJ1-1
CDR3: ASSPTGMNTEAF

V: TRBV5-1
J: TRBJ2-3
CDR3: ASSLTPGDTQY

V: TRBV7-2
J: TRBJ1-5
CDR3: ASSSPGQGVQPQH

V: TRBV6-5
J: TRBJ1-6
CDR3: ASSYSRQGFYSPLH

V: TRBV2
J: TRBJ2-4
CDR3: ASSARMRGDIQY

V: TRBV5-1
J: TRBJ1-2
CDR3: ASSRGPQANYGYT

V: TRBV11-2
J: TRBJ2-7
CDR3: ASSFSTLNTASYEQY

V: TRBV18
J: TRBJ2-5
CDR3: ASSRRGSQETQY

V: TRBV28
J: TRBJ2-7
CDR3: ASSSFGQGGNEQY

V: TRBV5-1
J: TRBJ2-7
CDR3: ASSLAPEYEQY

V: TRBV28
J: NA
CDR3: ASSPPTGALYYEQY

V: TRBV24-1
J: TRBJ2-2
CDR3: ATREISTGELF

V: TRBV7-9
J: TRBJ1-2
CDR3: ASSNTGGNYGYT

V: TRBV6-5
J: TRBJ1-3
CDR3: ASSRTERNTIY

V: TRBV6-5
J: TRBJ1-6
CDR3: ASSELRGDSPLH

V: TRBV18
J: TRBJ1-2
CDR3: ASSASGTANYGYT

V: TRBV10-1
J: TRBJ2-1
CDR3: ASSGVRGTSGGAFYNEQF

V: TRBV2
J: TRBJ1-4
CDR3: ASSEGEIRGEKLF

V: TRBV7-8
J: TRBJ1-2
CDR3: ASSLDAGNYGYT

V: TRBV4-3
J: TRBJ1-1
CDR3: ASSYRTDSGMAF

V: TRBV7-2
J: TRBJ2-3
CDR3: ASSLRADTQY

V: TRBV5-5
J: TRBJ2-7
CDR3: ASSLVAQKSSYEQY

V: TRBV19
J: TRBJ2-2
CDR3: ASSIAVDTGELF